This T cell receptor beta chain was identified in a study of blood T cell repertoires in COVID-19. Only in-frame clones appear in the TCRdb table, and some are missing; sequencing was by immunoSEQ multiplex PCR. The table has approximately 150,000 clones, roughly 90% seen once. The V end was cut by 8 bases, the J end by 9 bases, with 16 bases between. Per the germline V gene, CDR1 is MNHEY and CDR2 is SVGAGI. The CDR3 is 12 amino acids. The chain carries TRBV6-5 and TRBJ1-1; D call uncertain. The sequencing input was peripheral blood. The sequence derives from a man aged 65-85 years with acute or convalescent COVID-19. This CDR3 is CASGQIAQQAFF. CDR3 nucleotides: TGTGCCAGCGGTCAGATAGCCCAACAAGCTTTCTTT.